One and the same sample provided the 23 T cell receptor beta chains below, sequenced in a study of blood T cell repertoires in COVID-19. Method: immunoSEQ multiplex PCR; TCRdb's copy keeps in-frame clones and lacks some. The sample includes tens of thousands of clones, roughly four fifths of them seen just once. The sample taken for sequencing was peripheral blood. The receptors here all came from a woman of 80 years or more with active or convalescent COVID-19.

The gene calls are TRBV5-1 and TRBJ2-5, with 7 bases matching TRBD1. Germline-derived CDR1 and CDR2 are SGHRS and YFSETQ. The CDR3 sequence is 15 residues long. Germline trimming cut 0 bases from V and 5 bases from J; bases unmatched to any gene: 7. The CDR3 bases are TGCGCCAGCAGCTTGGGAGGGACAGATGGGGAGACCCAGTACTTC. It translates to CASSLGGTDGETQYF.

This clone is a singleton in its sample. V is TRBV7-2 and J is TRBJ2-2, with 8 bases fitting TRBD1. Germline assignment: CDR1 SGHTA and CDR2 FQGNSA. V dropped 5 bases and J dropped 9; count of bases not matched to a gene: 8. CDR3 length: 14 amino acids. The CDR3 region is CASSKGTGRRELFF. The CDR3 coding sequence is TGTGCCAGCAGCAAAGGGACAGGTCGCAGGGAGCTGTTTTTT.

V and J are TRBV20-1 and TRBJ2-1, with D possibly being TRBD2 (6 bases). Trimming took 3 bases from V and 9 from J, leaving 18 bases between them. This CDR3 region has 14 residues. Per the germline V gene, CDR1 is DFQATT and CDR2 is SNEGSKA (reference sequence). CDR3 residues: CSASRLARPIEQFF. The CDR3 bases are TGCAGTGCTAGTCGGCTAGCGAGGCCTATTGAGCAGTTCTTC.

The gene calls are TRBV7-2 and TRBJ2-5; 8 bases match TRBD1. CDR1 SGHTA and CDR2 FQGNSA come from the germline V gene. The CDR3 runs 14 residues. V shed 3 bases, J shed 5 bases, and the junction held 5 bases outside the gene matches. In DNA form, the CDR3 reads TGTGCCAGCAGCTTCGACAGGGGAAGGGAGACCCAGTACTTC. It is translated as CASSFDRGRETQYF.

This clone was counted many times. This chain uses TRBV15 with TRBJ1-2; D possibly corresponds to TRBD1 (5 bases). V lost 0 bases to trimming and J lost 2 bases, with 10 bases between them. This CDR3 is built from 15 residues. CDR1 and CDR2 from the germline V gene are LNHNV and YYDKDF (reference sequence). The CDR3 protein is CATSRDTGANYGYTF. The DNA of the CDR3 is TGTGCCACCAGCAGAGATACAGGAGCAAACTATGGCTACACCTTC.

The chain links TRBV28 to TRBJ1-4; the D is unclear. Germline V gives CDR1 MDHEN, CDR2 SYDVKM. The length of the CDR3 is 13 residues. Trimming removed 6 bases from V and 4 bases from J, with 9 bases in between. CDR3 sequence reads: CASRAVLNEKLFF. Here the CDR3 DNA reads TGTGCCAGCAGAGCGGTACTTAATGAAAAACTGTTTTTT.

This chain's CDR3 is CASSFNTDTQYF. CDR3 nucleotides: TGTGCCAGCAGTTTCAACACAGATACGCAGTATTTT. The gene calls are TRBV14 and TRBJ2-3; D is ambiguous. This CDR3 contains 12 residues. V was pared by 6 bases and J by 2 bases, with 6 bases between. Germline loops: CDR1 SGHDN, CDR2 FVKESK.

This clone has just one count. The gene calls are TRBV19 and TRBJ1-4; no definite D call. Deletions cut 2 bases from V and 0 bases from J, with 4 bases between. CDR1 and CDR2 from the germline V gene are LNHDA and SQIVND (reference sequence). This CDR3 contains 14 residues. Here the CDR3 DNA reads TGTGCCAGTAGTATAACTTCAACTAATGAAAAACTGTTTTTT. Its translation: CASSITSTNEKLFF.

This clone came up a few times. The CDR3 region has the DNA TGTGCCGCAAAACAGGGGAACACTGAAGCTTTCTTT. This translates into CAAKQGNTEAFF. V usage is TRBV10-3 and J usage is TRBJ1-1; D is perhaps TRBD1 (6 bases). V lost 11 bases and J 1 base, leaving 11 bases between the germline ends. There are 12 residues in the CDR3. Per germline, CDR1 ENHRY and CDR2 SYGVKD.

The chain has TRBV14 and TRBJ2-5; the D gene is possibly TRBD2 (7 bases). Deletions cut 4 bases from V and 5 bases from J, with 17 bases between. Germline values: CDR1 SGHDN, CDR2 FVKESK. The CDR3 runs 15 residues. The CDR3 coding sequence is TGTGCCAGCAGCCTCCTAAGGGGGGGCTACGAGACCCAGTACTTC. It specifies CASSLLRGGYETQYF.

This clone was counted once. The gene calls are TRBV18 and TRBJ2-3, with 11 bases aligning to TRBD2. Germline CDR1 reads KGHSH; CDR2 reads LQKENI. There are 18 residues in the CDR3. Trimming took 3 bases from V and 3 from J; bases not matched to a gene: 11. This CDR3 is CASSPLGMASGGTDTQYF. The CDR3 coding sequence is TGTGCCAGCTCACCCCTCGGCATGGCTAGCGGGGGGACAGATACGCAGTATTTT.

The J gene is TRBJ2-7, the V gene TRBV6-5; 9 nucleotides line up with TRBD1. V lost 6 bases to trimming and J lost 1 base; unmatched junction nucleotides: 7. Germline V gene sequence: CDR1 MNHEY, CDR2 SVGAGI. The CDR3 is 15 residues long. The CDR3 reads CASREDRGTSYEQYF. The DNA for the CDR3 is TGTGCCAGCAGGGAGGACAGGGGCACTTCCTACGAGCAGTACTTC.

This rearrangement joins TRBV5-1 to TRBJ1-4; 10 positions agree with TRBD1. This CDR3 is 14 amino acids long. CDR1 and CDR2 (germline): SGHRS, YFSETQ. Losses at the gene ends were 3 bases for V and 8 bases for J; bases not matched to a gene: 4. CDR3 amino acids: CASSYRTGGEKLFF. CDR3 in DNA: TGCGCCAGCAGCTACAGGACAGGGGGGGAAAAACTGTTTTTT.

This clone showed up just a few times. J is TRBJ2-3 and V is TRBV28; possible D gene TRBD2, 7 bases. The CDR3 has 15 residues. V was trimmed by 6 bases and J by 4 bases, leaving 17 bases between them. The V gene's germline CDR1 is MDHEN and CDR2 SYDVKM. This chain's CDR3 is CASSPWGGAADTQYF. The CDR3 DNA reads TGTGCCAGCAGCCCATGGGGGGGGGCGGCAGATACGCAGTATTTT. Drawing the rest from reference TRBV28 and TRBJ2-3, the complete variable domain is DVKVTQSSRYLVKRTGEKVFLECVQDMDHENMFWYRQDPGLGLRLIYFSYDVKMKEKGDIPEGYSVSREKKERFSLILESASTNQTSMYLCASSPWGGAADTQYFGPGTRLTVL.

The chain is built from TRBV27 and TRBJ1-6; TRBD1 matches at 8 bases. The germline V gene has CDR1 MNHEY and CDR2 SMNVEV (reference sequence). J lost 7 bases, V lost 6 bases, and 17 bases had no gene match. The CDR3 is 18 amino acids. The CDR3 sequence is CASSISRGPRQGNSPLHF. Here the CDR3 DNA reads TGTGCCAGCAGCATCTCAAGAGGCCCCCGACAGGGGAATTCACCCCTCCACTTT.

The chain uses TRBV7-2 and TRBJ2-7; D is unresolved. From germline, CDR1 is SGHTA and CDR2 FQGNSA. This CDR3 has 12 amino acids. Trimming stripped 5 bases from V and 4 bases from J, with 9 bases between. CDR3 sequence (DNA): TGTGCCAGCAGCCCTCAGTTGTACGAGCAGTACTTC. Its translation is CASSPQLYEQYF.

The rearrangement links TRBV11-2 to TRBJ1-5, with D uncertain. V lost 7 bases to trimming and J lost 0 bases, with 13 bases between them. The length of the CDR3 is 15 residues. Germline values: CDR1 SGHAT, CDR2 FQNNGV. CDR3 sequence reads: CASKRHGNSNQPQHF. In DNA, the CDR3 is TGTGCCAGCAAGAGGCACGGAAATAGCAATCAGCCCCAGCATTTT.

The V gene is TRBV3-1 (or the pseudogene TRBV3-2), the J gene TRBJ2-1; 9 bases agree with TRBD2. Germline V gene data show CDR1 as LGHDT and CDR2 as YNNKEL (reference sequence). This CDR3 spans 15 amino acids. V shed 3 bases and J 9 bases; nucleotides not matched to a gene: 9. The DNA of the CDR3 is TGTGCCAGCAGCCAGAAGGGCGGGGGGGCCGTTGAGCAGTTCTTC. It specifies CASSQKGGGAVEQFF.

The chain employs TRBV28 and TRBJ2-3; no clear D. Germline V gene lookup returns CDR1 MDHEN and CDR2 SYDVKM. Deletions cut 4 bases from V and 0 bases from J, with 8 bases between. The CDR3 consists of 14 residues. The CDR3, as DNA: TGTGCCAGCAGTTATCAGGTTAGCACAGATACGCAGTATTTT. It yields the protein CASSYQVSTDTQYF. The full variable domain, completed using reference TRBV28 and TRBJ2-3, is DVKVTQSSRYLVKRTGEKVFLECVQDMDHENMFWYRQDPGLGLRLIYFSYDVKMKEKGDIPEGYSVSREKKERFSLILESASTNQTSMYLCASSYQVSTDTQYFGPGTRLTVL.

The chain has TRBV12-3 or TRBV12-4 and TRBJ1-2; D call uncertain. The CDR3 runs to 13 residues. V was shortened by 3 bases and J by 2 bases, with 7 bases between the two germline ends. The CDR3: CASSLDWNYGYTF. The CDR3 DNA follows: TGTGCCAGCAGTTTGGACTGGAACTATGGCTACACCTTC.

V gene TRBV15 combines with J gene TRBJ2-3; 11 nucleotides match TRBD1. CDR1 is LNHNV and CDR2 is YYDKDF in the germline V gene (reference sequence). The CDR3 is made up of 17 amino acids. J was trimmed by 5 bases and V by 5 bases; bases with no gene match: 12. CDR3 DNA sequence: TGTGCCACCAGCGGCCGTTTACCGGGACAGGGGGGAGATACGCAGTATTTT. Amino acids: CATSGRLPGQGGDTQYF.

This chain joins TRBV6-5 and TRBJ2-7; TRBD2 agrees at 7 bases. This CDR3 comprises 14 residues. The germline CDR1 and CDR2 sequences are MNHEY and SVGAGI. V shed 5 bases and J 5 bases; nucleotides not matched to a gene: 9. The CDR3 here is CASSPGGGQNEQYF. Written as DNA, the CDR3 is TGTGCCAGCAGTCCGGGCGGGGGTCAAAACGAGCAGTACTTC.

The chain carries TRBV28 and TRBJ1-5; no clear D gene. The CDR3 runs to 16 residues. Germline V lookup: CDR1 MDHEN, CDR2 SYDVKM. V lost 4 bases and J lost 2, with 15 bases in between. CDR3 DNA: TGTGCCAGCAGTTCTCAGGTTACCAATGGCAATCAGCCCCAGCATTTT. This encodes CASSSQVTNGNQPQHF.